The rows below give T cell receptor beta chains drawn from one sample of a study of blood T cells in healthy people across ages. TCRdb re-called the 5' RACE reads with MiXCR, one entry per CDR3 protein. The repertoire holds about 730,000 distinct CDR3 sequences, more than 40% seen once, with 20% in the top ten. Sequencing used blood. The receptor source for this set is a woman aged 60-75 years in good health. Both conserved end residues are part of each CDR3. The D gene is left open where the match is weak. Expanded clones get a size class; other rows say once, few or many, or leave the size out.

TRBJ1-2 . 15 . TRBV4-3 CASSREGRDNYGYTF TGCGCCAGCAGCCGGGAGGGCAGGGACAACTATGGCTACACCTTC
TRBJ1-4 . 15 . TRBV20-1 CSARDPSGADEELFF TGCAGTGCTAGAGATCCATCCGGGGCGGATGAAGAACTGTTTTTT
TRBJ2-1 few 15 . TRBV12-3/TRBV12-4 CASTVQGRELSEQFF TGTGCCAGCACGGTGCAGGGGCGGGAGTTGAGTGAGCAGTTCTTC
TRBJ2-1 . 14 . TRBV20-1 CSARGEVRLYEQFF TGCAGTGCTAGAGGGGAGGTTCGTCTCTATGAGCAGTTCTTC
TRBJ2-1 . 15 TRBD2 TRBV20-1 CSARPDAGEYNEQFF TGCAGTGCTAGACCAGACGCGGGAGAGTACAATGAGCAGTTCTTC
TRBJ2-1 many 13 . TRBV21-1 CASSKLTGDEQFF TGTGCCAGCAGCAAGTTGACCGGGGATGAGCAGTTCTTC
TRBJ1-2 . 14 . TRBV5-1 CASRLDGLPGGYTF TGCGCCAGCAGATTGGACGGGCTGCCTGGCGGCTACACCTTC
TRBJ2-1 few 15 . TRBV7-2 CASSSGGIVSNEQFF TGTGCCAGCAGCTCCGGTGGGATAGTATCCAATGAGCAGTTCTTC
TRBJ2-5 many 15 TRBD1 TRBV5-1 CASSLGQGALETQYF TGCGCCAGCAGCCTAGGACAGGGGGCACTGGAGACCCAGTACTTC
TRBJ2-5 few 11 . TRBV20-1 CSATEGRTQYF TGCAGTGCCACCGAGGGTCGGACCCAGTACTTC
TRBJ2-1 few 12 . TRBV5-1 CASTSSYNEQFF TGCGCCAGCACCTCCTCCTACAATGAGCAGTTCTTC
TRBJ1-4 few 14 . TRBV29-1 CSVGQNGFNEKLFF TGCAGCGTTGGACAGAACGGCTTTAATGAAAAACTGTTTTTT
TRBJ2-1 . 16 TRBD1 TRBV28 CASSLAEQGTNNEQFF TGTGCCAGCAGTTTAGCCGAACAGGGGACAAACAATGAGCAGTTCTTC
TRBJ2-1 . 17 . TRBV4-2 CASSRDAGSPWSNEQFF TGTGCCAGCAGCCGGGACGCGGGATCCCCTTGGAGCAATGAGCAGTTCTTC
TRBJ2-3 few 18 TRBD2 TRBV4-3 CASSQHLPRSGSTDTQYF TGCGCCAGCAGCCAACACCTCCCACGTAGCGGGAGTACAGATACGCAGTATTTT
TRBJ2-7 . 13 . TRBV7-2 CASSIQPTYEQYF TGTGCCAGCAGTATACAGCCTACCTACGAGCAGTACTTC
TRBJ2-2 . 14 TRBD1 TRBV7-3 CAGPGTGNTGELFF TGTGCCGGTCCCGGGACAGGTAACACCGGGGAGCTGTTTTTT
TRBJ2-4 . 19 TRBD1 TRBV6-1 CASSEAWDRGDVAKNIQYF TGTGCCAGCAGTGAGGCTTGGGACAGGGGGGATGTTGCCAAAAACATTCAGTACTTC
TRBJ2-1 many 14 TRBD2 TRBV29-1 CSVLVAGGLNEQFF TGCAGCGTCCTTGTAGCGGGGGGGCTCAATGAGCAGTTCTTC
TRBJ1-4 few 15 . TRBV27 CASSPQGLNNEKLFF TGTGCCAGCAGTCCACAGGGCCTGAATAATGAAAAACTGTTTTTT
TRBJ2-2 . 14 . TRBV28 CASIGTPYTGELFF TGTGCCAGCATAGGAACTCCTTACACCGGGGAGCTGTTTTTT
TRBJ1-2 . 15 . TRBV7-9 CASSWGGSANYGYTF TGTGCCAGCAGCTGGGGGGGATCAGCTAACTATGGCTACACCTTC
TRBJ1-4 . 15 . TRBV19 CASSMAQGTNEKLFF TGTGCCAGTAGTATGGCACAGGGCACTAATGAAAAACTGTTTTTT
TRBJ2-3 . 13 . TRBV25-1 CASSLQYGDTQYF TGTGCCAGCAGTTTACAGTATGGAGATACGCAGTATTTT
TRBJ2-7 . 14 TRBD1 TRBV20-1 CSARRQGNPYEQYF TGCAGTGCTAGGAGACAGGGGAACCCCTACGAGCAGTACTTC
TRBJ2-1 . 15 TRBD2 TRBV11-2 CASSLGTREYNEQFF TGTGCCAGCAGCTTGGGGACTAGAGAATACAATGAGCAGTTCTTC
TRBJ2-4 few 12 . TRBV20-1 CSARFAENIQYF TGCAGTGCTAGGTTTGCGGAAAACATTCAGTACTTC
TRBJ2-5 few 16 TRBD2 TRBV5-1 CASSFLQRGFGETQYF TGCGCCAGCAGCTTCCTCCAGCGGGGGTTTGGAGAGACCCAGTACTTC
TRBJ1-2 few 15 . TRBV20-1 CSPVHPERANYGYTF TGCAGTCCCGTCCACCCAGAGAGGGCTAACTATGGCTACACCTTC
TRBJ1-2 few 11 TRBD1 TRBV6-6 CATARDSGYTF TGTGCCACTGCTCGGGACAGTGGCTACACCTTC
TRBJ2-7 . 10 . TRBV29-1 CSAYYVEQYF TGCAGCGCTTATTATGTTGAGCAGTACTTC
TRBJ1-1 . 14 . TRBV24-1 CATSGTGIITEAFF TGTGCCACCTCAGGTACGGGGATCATCACTGAAGCTTTCTTT
TRBJ2-5 few 15 TRBD2 TRBV6-2/TRBV6-3 CASSSAGGLGNEQYF TGTGCCAGCAGTTCAGCGGGGGGGCTCGGCAATGAGCAGTACTTC
TRBJ1-2 few 15 . TRBV6-4 CASSEEFKGNYGYTF TGTGCCAGCAGTGAGGAGTTCAAGGGCAACTATGGCTACACCTTC
TRBJ2-5 few 16 TRBD2 TRBV5-1 CASSRGLAGLQETQYF TGCGCCAGCAGCCGCGGACTAGCGGGTTTACAAGAGACCCAGTACTTC
TRBJ2-3 . 16 TRBD2 TRBV28 CASSGTSGSKTDTQYF TGTGCCAGCAGTGGGACTAGCGGGAGTAAAACAGATACGCAGTATTTT
TRBJ2-3 . 12 . TRBV29-1 CSVAGDADAQYF TGCAGCGTTGCGGGGGACGCAGATGCGCAGTATTTT
TRBJ1-3 . 14 TRBD1 TRBV29-1 CSVKRQGMGNTIYF TGCAGCGTTAAACGACAGGGGATGGGAAACACCATATATTTT
TRBJ1-2 few 12 . TRBV28 CASSSGFGGYTF TGTGCCAGCAGTTCCGGGTTCGGAGGCTACACCTTC
TRBJ1-2 . 16 . TRBV10-3 CAISEYPVGELYGYTF TGTGCCATCAGTGAGTACCCTGTAGGGGAGCTGTATGGCTACACCTTC
TRBJ2-3 . 16 . TRBV9 CASSVGNAVDSDTQYF TGTGCCAGCAGCGTAGGTAACGCGGTCGATTCGGATACGCAGTATTTT
TRBJ2-7 . 15 . TRBV7-2 CASSLTPGDPYEQYF TGTGCCAGCAGCTTAACCCCAGGGGATCCCTACGAGCAGTACTTC
TRBJ2-6 . 18 . TRBV4-3 CASSQVGRSSSGANVLTF TGCGCCAGCAGCCAAGTGGGTAGGTCCAGCTCTGGGGCCAACGTCCTGACTTTC
TRBJ2-3 few 18 TRBD2 TRBV4-2 CASSQVYAGGRSTDTQYF TGTGCCAGCAGCCAAGTCTACGCGGGGGGCCGAAGCACAGATACGCAGTATTTT
TRBJ2-1 . 12 . TRBV6-2/TRBV6-3 CASTSVRDEQFF TGTGCCAGCACCTCGGTCAGGGATGAGCAGTTCTTC
TRBJ2-1 . 13 . TRBV3-1 CASSQDKYNEQFF TGTGCCAGCAGCCAAGATAAGTACAATGAGCAGTTCTTC
TRBJ2-2 many 13 . TRBV29-1 CSVRSADAGELFF TGCAGCGTTCGGTCAGCGGACGCCGGGGAGCTGTTTTTT
TRBJ1-5 few 15 . TRBV20-1 CSASQQPNSNQPQHF TGCAGTGCCTCCCAGCAACCAAATAGCAATCAGCCCCAGCATTTT
TRBJ2-6 . 17 . TRBV2 CASSEAIPGAGANVLTF TGTGCCAGCAGTGAAGCGATCCCCGGGGCTGGGGCCAACGTCCTGACTTTC
TRBJ1-5 . 13 . TRBV2 CASRNTGSQPQHF TGTGCCAGCAGAAATACAGGGAGCCAGCCCCAGCATTTT